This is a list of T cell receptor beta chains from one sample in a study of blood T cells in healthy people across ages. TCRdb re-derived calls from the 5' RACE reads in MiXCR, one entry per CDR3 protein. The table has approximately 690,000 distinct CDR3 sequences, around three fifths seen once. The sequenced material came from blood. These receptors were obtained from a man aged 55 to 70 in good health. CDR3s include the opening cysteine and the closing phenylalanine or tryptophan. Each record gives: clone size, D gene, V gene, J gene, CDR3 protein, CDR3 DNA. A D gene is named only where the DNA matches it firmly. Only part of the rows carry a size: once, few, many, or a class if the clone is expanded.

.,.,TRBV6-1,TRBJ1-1,CASRMTPRVGENTEAFF,TGTGCCAGCAGAATGACCCCACGTGTGGGAGAGAACACTGAAGCTTTCTTT
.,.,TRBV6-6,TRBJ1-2,CASSYRLLEGGYTF,TGTGCCAGCAGTTACCGACTCCTTGAGGGGGGCTACACCTTC
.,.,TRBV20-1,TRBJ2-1,CSAYRRDYNEQFF,TGCAGTGCTTATCGTAGGGATTACAATGAGCAGTTCTTC
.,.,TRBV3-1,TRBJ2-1,CASSPGFPSNEQFF,TGTGCCAGCAGTCCCGGCTTCCCCAGCAATGAGCAGTTCTTC
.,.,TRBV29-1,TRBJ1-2,CSVATGVGGYTF,TGCAGCGTTGCGACGGGGGTGGGGGGCTACACCTTC
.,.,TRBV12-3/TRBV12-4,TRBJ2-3,CASSLQRPSTDTQYF,TGTGCCAGCAGTTTGCAACGGCCTAGCACAGATACGCAGTATTTT
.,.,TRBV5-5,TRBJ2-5,CASSLGGPRKTQYF,TGTGCCAGCAGCTTGGGCGGACCTAGGAAGACCCAGTACTTC
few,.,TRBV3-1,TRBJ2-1,CASSQNYNEQFF,TGTGCCAGCAGCCAAAACTACAATGAGCAGTTCTTC
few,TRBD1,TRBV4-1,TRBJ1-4,CASSRTGRDEKLFF,TGCGCCAGCAGCCGGACAGGGAGGGATGAAAAACTGTTTTTT
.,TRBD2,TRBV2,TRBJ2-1,CASTRTSGGKQFF,TGTGCCAGCACTAGGACTAGCGGGGGTAAGCAGTTCTTC
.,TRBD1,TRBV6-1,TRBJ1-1,CASSGGQRDEAFF,TGTGCCAGCAGCGGGGGACAGCGAGATGAAGCTTTCTTT
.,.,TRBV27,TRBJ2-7,CASGRGSSYEQYF,TGTGCCAGCGGCCGGGGAAGCTCCTACGAGCAGTACTTC
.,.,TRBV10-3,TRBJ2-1,CAISDVRLSLGNNEQFF,TGTGCCATCAGCGACGTCCGTCTTTCGCTTGGGAACAATGAGCAGTTCTTC
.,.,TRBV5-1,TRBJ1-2,CASSRVGSNYGYTF,TGCGCCAGCAGCCGTGTGGGATCTAACTATGGCTACACCTTC
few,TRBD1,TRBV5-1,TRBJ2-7,CASSIDRAEQYF,TGCGCCAGCAGCATTGACAGGGCCGAGCAGTACTTC
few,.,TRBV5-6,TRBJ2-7,CASTFWGRYEQYF,TGTGCCAGCACCTTCTGGGGGAGGTACGAGCAGTACTTC
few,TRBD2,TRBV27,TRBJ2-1,CASSSATSGDSYNEQFF,TGTGCCAGCAGTTCCGCCACTAGCGGGGATTCCTACAATGAGCAGTTCTTC
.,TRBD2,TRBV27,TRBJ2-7,CASSRTSGARVGLPYEQYF,TGTGCCAGCAGTCGGACTAGCGGCGCCCGGGTGGGCCTTCCCTACGAGCAGTACTTC
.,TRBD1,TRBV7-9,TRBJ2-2,CASSPPLGQGAMDTGELFF,TGTGCCAGCAGCCCCCCTCTCGGACAGGGGGCGATGGACACCGGGGAGCTGTTTTTT
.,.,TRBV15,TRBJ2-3,CATSSRGVTQYF,TGTGCCACCAGCAGTCGCGGGGTTACGCAGTATTTT